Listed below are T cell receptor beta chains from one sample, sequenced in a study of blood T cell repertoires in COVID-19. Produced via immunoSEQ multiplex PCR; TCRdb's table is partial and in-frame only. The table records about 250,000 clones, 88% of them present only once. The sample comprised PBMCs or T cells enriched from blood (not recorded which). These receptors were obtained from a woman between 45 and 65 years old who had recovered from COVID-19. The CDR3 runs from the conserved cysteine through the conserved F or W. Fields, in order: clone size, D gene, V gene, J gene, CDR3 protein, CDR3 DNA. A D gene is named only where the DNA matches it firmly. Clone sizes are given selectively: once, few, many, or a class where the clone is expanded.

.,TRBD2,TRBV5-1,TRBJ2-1,CASSLAGGTYNEQFF,TGCGCCAGCAGCTTGGCGGGGGGTACCTACAATGAGCAGTTCTTC
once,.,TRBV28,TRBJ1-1,CASSRPETAEAFF,TGTGCCAGCAGCAGACCCGAGACAGCGGAAGCTTTCTTT
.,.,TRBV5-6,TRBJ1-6,CASSSWAGVRSSPLHF,TGTGCCAGCAGTTCCTGGGCGGGTGTGCGAAGTTCACCCCTCCACTTT
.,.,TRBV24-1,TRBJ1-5,CATSDPNQPQHF,TGTGCCACCAGTGATCCAAATCAGCCCCAGCATTTT
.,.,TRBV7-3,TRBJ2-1,CASSLTGANEQFF,TGTGCCAGCAGCTTAACGGGAGCAAATGAGCAGTTCTTC
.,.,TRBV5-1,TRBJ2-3,CASSLGGSLSTDTQYF,TGCGCCAGCAGCTTGGGTGGGAGCCTTAGCACAGATACGCAGTATTTT
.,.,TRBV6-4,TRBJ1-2,CASSAGANYGYTF,TGTGCCAGCAGTGCAGGGGCTAACTATGGCTACACCTTC
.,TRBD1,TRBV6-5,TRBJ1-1,CASSRQGARTEAFF,TGTGCCAGCAGTCGACAGGGGGCGCGCACTGAAGCTTTCTTT
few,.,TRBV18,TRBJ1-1,CASSQGQTNTEAFF,TGTGCCAGCTCACAAGGACAGACCAACACTGAAGCTTTCTTT
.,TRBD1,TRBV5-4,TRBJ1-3,CASSIPGQGLNTIYF,TGTGCCAGCAGCATCCCGGGACAGGGGTTAAACACCATATATTTT
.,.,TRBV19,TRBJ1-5,CASSISRDSNQPQHF,TGTGCCAGTAGTATTTCCAGGGATAGCAATCAGCCCCAGCATTTT
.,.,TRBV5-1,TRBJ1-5,CASSLEQGRNQPQHF,TGCGCCAGCAGCTTGGAACAGGGACGAAACCAGCCCCAGCATTTT
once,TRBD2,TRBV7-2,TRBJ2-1,CASSNLAGPYNEQFF,TGTGCCAGCAGCAACCTAGCGGGCCCCTACAATGAGCAGTTCTTC
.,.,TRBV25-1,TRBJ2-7,CASSSGIDYEQYF,TGTGCCAGCAGTAGCGGAATTGACTACGAGCAGTACTTC
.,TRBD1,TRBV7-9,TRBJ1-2,CASSLGPTGGYGYTF,TGTGCCAGCAGCTTAGGACCGACAGGGGGGTATGGCTACACCTTC
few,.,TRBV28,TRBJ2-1,CASTPPRGGLFF,TGTGCCAGCACCCCTCCGAGGGGAGGACTGTTCTTC
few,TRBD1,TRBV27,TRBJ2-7,CASSLTGTGAYEQYF,TGTGCCAGCAGTCTAACCGGGACAGGAGCCTACGAGCAGTACTTC
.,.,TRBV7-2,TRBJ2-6,CASSFRDPGANVLTF,TGTGCCAGCAGCTTCAGGGATCCTGGGGCCAACGTCCTGACTTTC
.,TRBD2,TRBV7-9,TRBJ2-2,CASSSSGRKTGELFF,TGTGCCAGCAGCTCTAGCGGGAGGAAAACCGGGGAGCTGTTTTTT
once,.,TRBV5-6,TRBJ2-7,CASSAGAATNEQYF,TGTGCCAGTTCTGCGGGGGCTGCTACGAACGAGCAGTACTTC
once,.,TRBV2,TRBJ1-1,CASSSRGGTEAFF,TGTGCCAGCAGTTCGAGGGGGGGCACTGAAGCTTTCTTT
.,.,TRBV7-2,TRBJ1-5,CASSPQGTSNQPQHF,TGTGCCAGCAGCCCTCAGGGTACCAGCAATCAGCCCCAGCATTTT
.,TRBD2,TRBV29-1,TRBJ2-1,CIPGWREIPPYNEQFF,TGCATTCCCGGGTGGCGGGAGATACCTCCTTACAATGAGCAGTTCTTC
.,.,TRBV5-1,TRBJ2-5,CASSLLLGQETQYF,TGCGCCAGCAGCTTACTACTAGGCCAAGAGACCCAGTACTTC
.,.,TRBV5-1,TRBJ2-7,CASSLALGGDSTSMYF,TGCGCCAGCAGCTTGGCCTTGGGCGGGGACTCTACGAGCATGTACTTC
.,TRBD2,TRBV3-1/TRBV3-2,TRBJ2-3,CASSQARGAAAADTQYF,TGTGCCAGCAGCCAAGCGCGGGGGGCTGCGGCCGCAGATACGCAGTATTTT
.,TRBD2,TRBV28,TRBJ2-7,CASELAGGPAYEQYF,TGTGCCAGCGAACTAGCGGGAGGGCCCGCCTACGAGCAGTACTTC
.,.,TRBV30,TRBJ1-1,CAWSSKGHNSEAFF,TGTGCCTGGAGTAGTAAGGGACATAATTCTGAAGCTTTCTTT
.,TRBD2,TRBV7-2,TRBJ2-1,CASSLAGTSGAYNEQFF,TGTGCCAGCAGCTTAGCCGGGACTAGCGGAGCATACAATGAGCAGTTCTTC
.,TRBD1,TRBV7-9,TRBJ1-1,CASSTRGLDTEAFF,TGTGCCAGCAGCACCAGGGGGCTCGACACTGAAGCTTTCTTT
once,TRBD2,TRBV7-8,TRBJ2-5,CASSFLLAGYGETQYF,TGTGCCAGCAGCTTCCTACTAGCGGGATACGGAGAGACCCAGTACTTC
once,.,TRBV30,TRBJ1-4,CAWSLPWGANEKLFF,TGTGCCTGGAGTCTTCCTTGGGGGGCTAATGAAAAACTGTTTTTT